These 10 T cell receptor beta chains came from one sample sequenced in a study of blood T cell repertoires in COVID-19. Assay: immunoSEQ multiplex PCR; the TCRdb copy retains only in-frame clones and omits some. The sample has under 130,000 clones, roughly 87% seen once. The sample taken for sequencing was peripheral blood. The source is a human donor in a cohort sampled during active COVID-19.

V gene TRBV9 combines with J gene TRBJ1-1; possible D gene TRBD1, 6 bases. The CDR3 extends over 15 amino acids. Germline loops: CDR1 SGDLS, CDR2 YYNGEE. Between the trimmed V and J ends, which lost 4 bases and 4 bases, there was a span of 17 bases. The CDR3, as DNA: TGTGCCAGCAGCTCGGTTGACAGGCAGTCCACTGAAGCTTTCTTT. This codes for CASSSVDRQSTEAFF.

This clone has just one count. The chain recombines TRBV6-5 with TRBJ1-3, with 8 bases identical to TRBD1. The CDR3 has 14 residues. With 4 bases clipped from V and 7 bases from J, the junction kept 6 bases outside the gene matches. Germline CDR1 MNHEY, CDR2 SVGAGI. CDR3 amino acids: CASSFGQGENTIYF. Written as DNA, the CDR3 is TGTGCCAGCAGTTTCGGACAGGGAGAGAACACCATATATTTT.

A word on this clone: One end of the junction is discordant with germline, which a read error may explain. V is TRBV7-7 and J is TRBJ2-3, with TRBD2 matching 9 bases. The germline V gene has CDR1 SSHAT and CDR2 FNYEAQ (reference sequence). The CDR3 is made up of 18 amino acids. The chain's CDR3 is CASSLVLGPASGIDTQYF. CDR3 bases: TGTGCTAGCAGCTTAGTGTTGGGCCCGGCTAGCGGGATAGATACGCAGTATTTT.

In this sample, this clone turned up a few times. This chain uses TRBV19 with TRBJ1-1; 11 bases map to TRBD1. CDR3 length: 18 amino acids. Germline trimming cut 2 bases from V and 0 bases from J; bases unmatched to any gene: 8. The germline gives CDR1 LNHDA, CDR2 SQIVND (reference sequence). CDR3 sequence (DNA): TGTGCCAGTAGTATACGCCCCGGGACAGGGGGGGTGAACACTGAAGCTTTCTTT. Its protein is CASSIRPGTGGVNTEAFF.

The chain uses TRBV9 and TRBJ2-5; 8 bases are a match to TRBD2. Per the germline V gene, CDR1 is SGDLS and CDR2 is YYNGEE. Trimming removed 0 bases from V and 9 bases from J; junction bases left unmatched: 7. This CDR3 has 14 amino acids. CDR3 nucleotide sequence: TGTGCCAGCAGCGTAGGAATAGCGGGGAGACCCCAGTACTTC. Protein sequence: CASSVGIAGRPQYF.

The rearrangement uses TRBV7-3 and TRBJ2-5; TRBD1 matches 8 bases. The CDR3 covers 15 residues. V was clipped by 4 bases and J by 5 bases; unmatched bases: 9. CDR1 and CDR2 from the germline V gene are SGHTA and FQGTGA. The CDR3 nucleotides are TGTGCCAGCAGCTCTCAGACAGGGGCAGGGGAGACCCAGTACTTC. Translated, it gives CASSSQTGAGETQYF.

The chain employs TRBV27 and TRBJ2-3; the match to TRBD1 covers 7 bases. The germline V gene encodes CDR1 MNHEY and CDR2 SMNVEV (reference sequence). The CDR3 has 17 residues. The junction had 15 bases not matched to a gene; V was cut back by 0 bases and J by 9 bases. The DNA of the CDR3 is TGTGCCAGCAGTTTATCTAGTTACAAGGGGGCCCGGCCGACGCAGTATTTT. Translation: CASSLSSYKGARPTQYF.

The chain joins TRBV6-5 to TRBJ2-7; 7 nucleotides agree with TRBD1. The V and J ends lost 4 bases and 1 base, in that order; junction bases with no gene match: 7. Germline CDR1 MNHEY, CDR2 SVGAGI. This CDR3 contains 15 residues. The DNA of the CDR3 is TGTGCCAGCAGTTCTGCCGGGGACAGATCCTACGAGCAGTACTTC. Translated: CASSSAGDRSYEQYF.

The chain recombines TRBV5-3 with TRBJ2-7; tentative D call: TRBD1 (5 bases). TRBV5-3 is known as an ORF, though its function is uncertain. The CDR3 extends over 13 amino acids. The V end was cut by 3 bases, the J end by 1 base, with 8 bases between. The CDR3 spells CARSCRVSYEQYF. DNA of the CDR3: TGTGCCAGAAGCTGCAGGGTTTCCTACGAGCAGTACTTC.

This chain uses TRBV20-1 with TRBJ1-1; maybe TRBD1 (5 bases). Trimming took 2 bases from V and 10 from J, leaving 11 bases between them. CDR1 DFQATT and CDR2 SNEGSKA come from the germline V gene (reference sequence). This CDR3 spans 11 amino acids. CDR3 bases: TGCAGTGCTAGACAGGGCTGGAGAGCTTTCTTT. Its translation: CSARQGWRAFF.